A selection of T cell receptor beta chains follows, all from one sample in a study of blood T cell repertoires in COVID-19. Sequencing used immunoSEQ multiplex PCR; TCRdb keeps in-frame clones, though not all of them. The table shows around 250,000 clones, with roughly four fifths occurring only once. Sequenced material: peripheral blood. The receptors shown here come from a woman under 30 with acute or convalescent COVID-19. Both conserved end residues are part of each CDR3. The D gene is left open where the match is weak. Not all rows give a size; the values are once, few, many and, for expanded clones, a class.

CDR3aa,CDR3nt,abundance,v_gene,d_gene,j_gene
CASSLGSGGGDTQYF,TGTGCCAGCAGCTTGGGGAGCGGGGGTGGGGATACGCAGTATTTT,few,TRBV5-5,TRBD2,TRBJ2-3
CASSSGGLYEQYF,TGTGCCAGCAGTTCTGGCGGACTCTACGAGCAGTACTTC,.,TRBV12-3/TRBV12-4,.,TRBJ2-7
CAIGGTGSGTQYF,TGTGCCATCGGCGGGACAGGGTCCGGGACCCAGTACTTC,.,TRBV10-3,TRBD1,TRBJ2-5
CASSMRLGSGNTIYF,TGTGCCAGTAGTATGCGCCTTGGCTCTGGAAACACCATATATTTT,.,TRBV19,.,TRBJ1-3
CASRRTGNNEKLFF,TGTGCCAGCAGGAGGACAGGAAATAATGAAAAACTGTTTTTT,.,TRBV2,TRBD1,TRBJ1-4
CSFAGAAEAFF,TGCAGCTTTGCAGGGGCAGCTGAAGCTTTCTTT,.,TRBV29-1,.,TRBJ1-1
CASSTGDLAGVETQYF,TGTGCCAGCAGTACCGGGGACCTAGCGGGAGTTGAGACCCAGTACTTC,.,TRBV28,TRBD2,TRBJ2-5
CASSPWDTPYEQYF,TGTGCCAGCAGCCCCTGGGACACGCCCTACGAGCAGTACTTC,.,TRBV21-1,.,TRBJ2-7
CAWSVGLAGVNEQFF,TGTGCCTGGAGTGTAGGGCTAGCGGGAGTCAATGAGCAGTTCTTC,.,TRBV30,TRBD2,TRBJ2-1
CATSRDSQGFYEQYF,TGTGCCACCAGCCGAGACTCACAGGGATTTTACGAGCAGTACTTC,.,TRBV15,.,TRBJ2-7
CAWSPRTGGANTEAFF,TGTGCCTGGAGTCCCCGGACAGGGGGCGCGAACACTGAAGCTTTCTTT,.,TRBV30,TRBD1,TRBJ1-1
CAWSPAGYQPQHF,TGTGCCTGGAGTCCGGCAGGGTACCAGCCCCAGCATTTT,.,TRBV30,.,TRBJ1-5
CASSLGLAHYEQYF,TGTGCCAGCAGCTTGGGACTAGCGCATTACGAGCAGTACTTC,.,TRBV5-4,TRBD2,TRBJ2-7
CASSVPFRATNEKLFF,TGTGCCAGCAGCGTCCCCTTCAGAGCAACTAATGAAAAACTGTTTTTT,once,TRBV19,.,TRBJ1-4
CASWGELQETQYF,TGTGCCAGCTGGGGGGAGTTGCAAGAGACCCAGTACTTC,.,TRBV6-5,.,TRBJ2-5
CASSLLVVEQFF,TGTGCCAGCAGTTTACTAGTTGTTGAGCAGTTCTTC,.,TRBV12-3/TRBV12-4,.,TRBJ2-1
CASSLMGGTSYEQYF,TGTGCCAGCAGTTTAATGGGGGGGACCTCCTACGAGCAGTACTTC,.,TRBV27,TRBD2,TRBJ2-7
CASSQINPLAGYNEQFF,TGCGCCAGCAGCCAAATCAATCCGCTAGCGGGTTACAATGAGCAGTTCTTC,.,TRBV4-3,TRBD2,TRBJ2-1
CASSSSSTDTQYF,TGTGCCAGTTCCAGTTCTAGCACAGATACGCAGTATTTT,once,TRBV18,.,TRBJ2-3
CASSLAGVGVNEQYF,TGTGCCAGCAGTTTAGCGGGAGTCGGGGTCAACGAGCAGTACTTC,.,TRBV14,TRBD2,TRBJ2-7
CAISAIGLAGGSRRTDTQYF,TGTGCCATCAGTGCCATCGGACTAGCGGGAGGTTCCCGAAGGACAGATACGCAGTATTTT,.,TRBV10-3,TRBD2,TRBJ2-3
CAWSGLTSNQPQHF,TGTGCCTGGAGTGGACTGACTAGCAATCAGCCCCAGCATTTT,.,TRBV30,.,TRBJ1-5
CASSISPGSYEQYF,TGTGCCAGTAGTATTAGTCCGGGATCCTACGAGCAGTACTTC,.,TRBV19,.,TRBJ2-7
CAWSPGGPTNIQYF,TGTGCCTGGAGCCCCGGGGGACCCACGAACATTCAGTACTTC,once,TRBV30,.,TRBJ2-4
CASSQDRRGYYGYTF,TGTGCCAGCAGCCAAGATAGAAGAGGGTACTATGGCTACACCTTC,once,TRBV14,.,TRBJ1-2
CASSELAGESTDTQYF,TGTGCCAGCAGTGAACTAGCGGGAGAAAGCACAGATACGCAGTATTTT,few,TRBV6-1,TRBD2,TRBJ2-3
CASSIRTSGTSSLQFF,TGTGCCAGTAGTATACGGACTAGCGGGACCAGTAGTTTGCAGTTCTTC,.,TRBV19,TRBD2,TRBJ2-1
CASRTGTYEQYF,TGTGCCAGCAGGACGGGAACCTACGAGCAGTACTTC,.,TRBV27,.,TRBJ2-7
CASGGVLNEQYF,TGTGCCAGTGGGGGGGTACTGAACGAGCAGTACTTC,.,TRBV6-5,TRBD2,TRBJ2-7
CASSMAPRGGTGELFF,TGTGCCAGTAGTATGGCTCCGAGGGGGGGCACCGGGGAGCTGTTTTTT,few,TRBV19,.,TRBJ2-2
CASSSGDDTGELFF,TGTGCCAGCAGCAGTGGTGATGACACCGGGGAGCTGTTTTTT,.,TRBV6-4,.,TRBJ2-2
CAWSTGFGNQPQHF,TGTGCCTGGAGTACAGGGTTCGGGAATCAGCCCCAGCATTTT,many,TRBV30,.,TRBJ1-5
CASSTRNYGYTF,TGTGCCAGCAGTACCCGGAACTATGGCTACACCTTC,.,TRBV6-5,.,TRBJ1-2